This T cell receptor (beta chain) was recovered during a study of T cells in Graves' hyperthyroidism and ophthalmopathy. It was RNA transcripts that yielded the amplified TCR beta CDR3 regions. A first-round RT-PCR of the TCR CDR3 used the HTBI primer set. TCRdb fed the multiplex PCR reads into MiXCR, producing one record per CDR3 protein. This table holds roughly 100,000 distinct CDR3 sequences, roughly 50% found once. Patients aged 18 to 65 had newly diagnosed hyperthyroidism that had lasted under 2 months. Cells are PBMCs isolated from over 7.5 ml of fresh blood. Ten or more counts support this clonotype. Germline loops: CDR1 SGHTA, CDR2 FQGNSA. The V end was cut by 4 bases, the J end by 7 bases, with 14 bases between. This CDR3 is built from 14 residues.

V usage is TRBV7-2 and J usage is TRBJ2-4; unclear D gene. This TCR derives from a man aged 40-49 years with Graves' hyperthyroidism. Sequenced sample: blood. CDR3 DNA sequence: TGTGCCAGCAGCTCTCAGACTGGCGGCAACATTCAGTACTTC. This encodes CASSSQTGGNIQYF.